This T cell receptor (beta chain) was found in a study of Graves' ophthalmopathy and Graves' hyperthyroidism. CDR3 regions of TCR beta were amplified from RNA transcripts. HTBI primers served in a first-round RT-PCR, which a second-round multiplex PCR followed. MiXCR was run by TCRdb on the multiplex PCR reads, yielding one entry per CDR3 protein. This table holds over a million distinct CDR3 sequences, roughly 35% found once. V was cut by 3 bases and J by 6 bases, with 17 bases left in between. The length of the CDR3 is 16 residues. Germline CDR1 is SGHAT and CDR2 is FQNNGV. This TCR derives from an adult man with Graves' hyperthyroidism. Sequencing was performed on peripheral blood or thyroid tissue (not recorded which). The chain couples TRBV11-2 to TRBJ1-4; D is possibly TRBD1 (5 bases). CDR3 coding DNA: TGTGCCAGCAGCTTGCTAGCGGGACGAGCTGATGAAAAACTGTTTTTT. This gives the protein CASSLLAGRADEKLFF.